The table lists the clone carrying this T cell receptor beta chain with a count of one. CDR1 and CDR2 from the germline V gene are SGDLS and YYNGEE. The CDR3 runs to 17 residues. The junction had 10 bases not matched to a gene; V was cut back by 3 bases and J by 2 bases. These data are taken from a study of blood T cell repertoires in COVID-19. About the research overall: There were acute and convalescent COVID-19 samples, and they came from the United States, Italy and Spain.

Profiled with immunoSEQ multiplex PCR; TCRdb holds only in-frame clones, not every one. The sample has approximately 210,000 clones, 70% to 90% seen once. V is TRBV9 and J is TRBJ2-3, with TRBD2 matching over 9 bases. The sequenced sample consisted of peripheral blood. The receptor comes from a woman between 65 and 79 years old with active or convalescent COVID-19. The CDR3 bases are TGTGCCAGCAGCGCACCCCTTGCGGGGGGGATCACAGATACGCAGTATTTT. It codes for CASSAPLAGGITDTQYF.